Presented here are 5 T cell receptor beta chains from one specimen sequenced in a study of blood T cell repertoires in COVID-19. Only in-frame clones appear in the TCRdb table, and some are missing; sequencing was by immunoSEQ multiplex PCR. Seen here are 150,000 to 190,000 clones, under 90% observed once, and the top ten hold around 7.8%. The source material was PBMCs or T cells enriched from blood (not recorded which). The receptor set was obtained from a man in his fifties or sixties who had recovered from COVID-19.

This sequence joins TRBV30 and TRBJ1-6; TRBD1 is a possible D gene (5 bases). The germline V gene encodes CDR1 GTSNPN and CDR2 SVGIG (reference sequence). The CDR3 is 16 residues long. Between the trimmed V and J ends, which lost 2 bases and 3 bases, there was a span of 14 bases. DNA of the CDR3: TGTGCCTGGAGTTCACGGGGACTACTCTATAATTCACCCCTCCACTTT. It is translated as CAWSSRGLLYNSPLHF.

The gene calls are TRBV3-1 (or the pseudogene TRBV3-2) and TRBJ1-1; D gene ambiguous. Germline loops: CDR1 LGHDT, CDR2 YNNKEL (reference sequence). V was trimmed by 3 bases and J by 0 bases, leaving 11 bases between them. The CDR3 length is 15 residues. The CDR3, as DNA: TGTGCCAGCAGCCAGGGCAACTCCTTGAACACTGAAGCTTTCTTT. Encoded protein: CASSQGNSLNTEAFF.

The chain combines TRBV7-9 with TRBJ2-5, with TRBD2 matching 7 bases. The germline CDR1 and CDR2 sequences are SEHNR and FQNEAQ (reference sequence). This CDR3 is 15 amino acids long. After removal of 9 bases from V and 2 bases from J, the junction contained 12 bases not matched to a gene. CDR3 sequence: CASPGGITGQETQYF. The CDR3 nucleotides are TGTGCCAGTCCCGGGGGGATTACAGGACAAGAGACCCAGTACTTC.

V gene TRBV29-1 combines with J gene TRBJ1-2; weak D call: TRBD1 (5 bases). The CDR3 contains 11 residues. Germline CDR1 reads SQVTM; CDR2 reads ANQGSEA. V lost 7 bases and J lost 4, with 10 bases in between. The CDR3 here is CSAWDSYGYTF. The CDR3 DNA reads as TGCAGCGCCTGGGACTCCTATGGCTACACCTTC.

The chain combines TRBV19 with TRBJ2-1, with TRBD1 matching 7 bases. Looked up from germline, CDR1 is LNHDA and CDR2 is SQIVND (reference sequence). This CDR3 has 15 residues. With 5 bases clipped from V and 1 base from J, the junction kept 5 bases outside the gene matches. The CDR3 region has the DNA TGTGCCAGTAGTGGATTGACAGGGTCCTACAATGAGCAGTTCTTC. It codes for CASSGLTGSYNEQFF.